A selection of T cell receptor beta chains follows, all from one sample in a study. TCRdb used MiXCR to reprocess the multiplex PCR reads, holding one entry per CDR3 protein. The data contain roughly 450 distinct CDR3 sequences, 22% of them singletons. Source material: tumor-infiltrating Tregs sorted from the breast tumor. These receptors were obtained from a female donor with breast cancer. Both conserved end residues are part of each CDR3. Each record gives: J gene, clone size, D gene, V gene, CDR3 DNA, CDR3 protein. A D gene is named only where the DNA matches it firmly. Expanded clones get a size class; other rows say once, few or many, or leave the size out.

TRBJ1-2 few NA TRBV12-3/TRBV12-4 TGTGCCAGCAGTCCTCCAAATAACTATGGCTACACCTTC CASSPPNNYGYTF
TRBJ1-2 NA TRBD1 TRBV12-3/TRBV12-4 TGTGCCAGCAGTTCGACGGGACAGGGAGGCTACACCTTC CASSSTGQGGYTF
TRBJ1-2 NA TRBD1 TRBV12-3/TRBV12-4 TGTGCCAGCAGTTTAGAAGGGACAGGGTTTGGTGGCTACACCTTC CASSLEGTGFGGYTF
TRBJ1-2 NA NA TRBV12-3/TRBV12-4 TGTGCCAGCAGGGGAACCTCAGACTATGGCTACACCTTC CASRGTSDYGYTF